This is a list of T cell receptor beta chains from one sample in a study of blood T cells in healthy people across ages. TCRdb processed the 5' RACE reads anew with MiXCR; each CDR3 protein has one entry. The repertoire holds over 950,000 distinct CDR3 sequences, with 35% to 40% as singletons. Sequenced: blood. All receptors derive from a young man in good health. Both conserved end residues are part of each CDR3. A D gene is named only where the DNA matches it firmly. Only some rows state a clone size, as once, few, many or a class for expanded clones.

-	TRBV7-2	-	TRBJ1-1	TGTGCCAGCAGCTTGAGAGGGGGATATTCTCTCGCTTCTCGTAGCACTGAAGCTTTCTTT	CASSLRGGYSLASRSTEAFF
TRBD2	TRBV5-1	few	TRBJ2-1	TGCGCCAGCAGACTCGGACTAGATCTGGATGAGCAGTTCTTC	CASRLGLDLDEQFF
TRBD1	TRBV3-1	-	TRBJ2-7	TGTGCCAGCAGCCGTACGGGACAGACTACCTACGAGCAGTACTTC	CASSRTGQTTYEQYF
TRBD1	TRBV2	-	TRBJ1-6	TGTGCCAGCAGTGAACGGGGACAGGGCCTCTCCTATAATTCACCCCTCCACTTT	CASSERGQGLSYNSPLHF
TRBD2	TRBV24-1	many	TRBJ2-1	TGTGCCACCAGTCTAGCGGGGTCCGACAATGAGCAGTTCTTC	CATSLAGSDNEQFF
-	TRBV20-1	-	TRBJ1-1	TGCAGTGCTAGAGATCCCATTAAACTGAACACTGAAGCTTTCTTT	CSARDPIKLNTEAFF
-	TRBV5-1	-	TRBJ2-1	TGCGCCAGCAGCTTAGGCCATTCCGACTACGATGAGCAGTTCTTC	CASSLGHSDYDEQFF
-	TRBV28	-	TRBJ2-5	TGTGCCAGCAGCCGCCACAGGAGCGGTAAAGAGACCCAGTACTTC	CASSRHRSGKETQYF
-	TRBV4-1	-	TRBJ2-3	TGCGCCAGCAGCCAAAGCTTAGATTCGGATACGCAGTATTTT	CASSQSLDSDTQYF
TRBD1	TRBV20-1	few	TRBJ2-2	TGCAGTGCTAGAGATCCCATGACAGGGTTTCCCGGGGAGCTGTTTTTT	CSARDPMTGFPGELFF
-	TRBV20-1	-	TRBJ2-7	TGCAGTGCTTGGGTTTCAGGGAGCCCCTTCGGCGAGCAGTACTTC	CSAWVSGSPFGEQYF
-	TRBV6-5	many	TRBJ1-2	TGTGCCAGCAGTTACCAGGAATCCTATGGCTACACCTTC	CASSYQESYGYTF
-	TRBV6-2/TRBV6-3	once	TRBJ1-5	TGTGCCAGCAGTAAAGTATTTCGGGGTGAGCTTCTTACAAATCAGCCCCAGCATTTT	CASSKVFRGELLTNQPQHF
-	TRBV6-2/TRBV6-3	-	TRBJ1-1	TGTGCCAGCAGTTATGGCGGGTACTACGGGAACACTGAAGCTTTCTTT	CASSYGGYYGNTEAFF
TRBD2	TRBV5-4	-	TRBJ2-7	TGTGCCAGCAGCTTGCATAGCGGGGACTCATACGAGCAGTACTTC	CASSLHSGDSYEQYF
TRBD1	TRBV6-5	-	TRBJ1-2	TGTGCCAGCAGTCAGGGACAGGGGACGAACTATGGCTACACCTTC	CASSQGQGTNYGYTF
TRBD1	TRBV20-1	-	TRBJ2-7	TGCAGTGCTAAAAATCCGGGACAGGGTCGTACCAATGAGCAGTACTTC	CSAKNPGQGRTNEQYF
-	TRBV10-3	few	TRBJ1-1	TGTGCCATCAGTGAGGGGCAGGGGAGGGACACTGAAGCTTTCTTT	CAISEGQGRDTEAFF
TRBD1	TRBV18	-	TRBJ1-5	TGTGCCAGCTCACCGACACAGGGGCTGGGCAATCAGCCCCAGCATTTT	CASSPTQGLGNQPQHF
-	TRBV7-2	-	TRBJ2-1	TGTGCCAGCAGCTTAATCCGACAGGCGAGCTCCTACAATGAGCAGTTCTTC	CASSLIRQASSYNEQFF
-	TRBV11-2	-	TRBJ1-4	TGTGCCAGCAGCTTAGGTTCGGGGGGGACAACAACTGAAAAACTGTTTTTT	CASSLGSGGTTTEKLFF
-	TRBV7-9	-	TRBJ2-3	TGTGCCGGCAGCTTAGCGGCGACTGATACGCAGTATTTT	CAGSLAATDTQYF
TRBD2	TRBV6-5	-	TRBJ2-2	TGTGCCAGCAGGTGGACTAGCGGGGAGGGCACCGGGGAGCTGTTTTTT	CASRWTSGEGTGELFF
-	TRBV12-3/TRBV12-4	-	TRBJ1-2	TGTGCCAGCAGCAAAAGAGCTAACTATGGCTACACCTTC	CASSKRANYGYTF
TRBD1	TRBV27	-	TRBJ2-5	TGTGCCAGCATCCCGTGGGGGGACAGGTTCGATGAGCAGTACTTC	CASIPWGDRFDEQYF
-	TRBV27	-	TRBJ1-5	TGTGCCAGCAGTTCTGGACAGACTAGCAATCAGCCCCAGCATTTT	CASSSGQTSNQPQHF
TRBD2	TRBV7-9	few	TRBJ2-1	TGTGCCAGCAGCTCCCCGGGGGGCAATGAGCAGTTCTTC	CASSSPGGNEQFF
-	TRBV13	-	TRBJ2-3	TGTGCCAGCAGCAAGACTAGTTGGGGACGCACAGATACGCAGTATTTT	CASSKTSWGRTDTQYF
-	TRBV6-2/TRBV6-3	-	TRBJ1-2	TGTGCCAGCAGTGATAAGGAGAACTATGGCTACACCTTC	CASSDKENYGYTF
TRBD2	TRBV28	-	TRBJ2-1	TGTGCCAGCCTAGCGTGGGGCGGGAGGGGAAATGAGCAGTTCTTC	CASLAWGGRGNEQFF
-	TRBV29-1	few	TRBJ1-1	TGCAGCGTTGAAGAACGGTACATGAACACTGAAGCTTTCTTT	CSVEERYMNTEAFF
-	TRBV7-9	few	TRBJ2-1	TGTGCCAGCAGCTTAGAGGGTGGAGGACAGTTCTTC	CASSLEGGGQFF
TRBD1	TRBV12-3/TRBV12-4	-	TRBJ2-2	TGTGCCAGCATCGACAGGGTTGTCGGGGAGCTGTTTTTT	CASIDRVVGELFF
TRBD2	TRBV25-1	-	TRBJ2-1	TGTGCCAGCGGACTAGCGGGGGCCAATGAGCAGTTCTTC	CASGLAGANEQFF
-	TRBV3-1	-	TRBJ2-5	TGTGCCAGCAGCCCCGGGACATCCTTAAATACCCAGTACTTC	CASSPGTSLNTQYF
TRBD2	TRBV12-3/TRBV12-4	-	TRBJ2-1	TGTGCCAGCAGTACCATAGCGGGCCCGCGTCAGTTCTTC	CASSTIAGPRQFF
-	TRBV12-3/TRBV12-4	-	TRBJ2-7	TGTGCCAGCAGTTTTACCACGGGGACCTACGAGCAGTACTTC	CASSFTTGTYEQYF
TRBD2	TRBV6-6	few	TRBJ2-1	TGTGCCAGCAGACCTTACGGGCCGGGGGGGCCTAATGAGCAGTTCTTC	CASRPYGPGGPNEQFF
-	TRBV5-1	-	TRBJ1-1	TGCGCCAGCAGCTTGTCTGGGCACCTGAACACTGAAGCTTTCTTT	CASSLSGHLNTEAFF
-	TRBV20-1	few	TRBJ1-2	TGCAGTGCTCCGGAGACAGGAAAGACCTATGGCTACACCTTC	CSAPETGKTYGYTF